This is a list of T cell receptor beta chains from one sample in a study of OX40 agonist ivuxolimab in advanced cancers. Assay used: immunoSEQ multiplex PCR; TCRdb lists only in-frame clones, some missing. The sample includes tens of thousands of clones, less than 85% of them seen just once. The source was CD4+ or CD8+ T cells sorted from blood, collected in a trial of the OX40 agonist ivuxolimab. All receptors come from an adult with an advanced solid tumor such as melanoma, head and neck, liver or kidney cancer. Both conserved end residues are part of each CDR3. Each record gives: J gene, clone size, V gene, D gene, CDR3 protein, CDR3 DNA. The D gene is left open where the match is weak. Size tells how often a clone was seen (once, few, many) or the class of an expanded clone, and some rows leave it out.

j_gene: TRBJ2-7; abundance: NA; v_gene: TRBV7-8; d_gene: TRBD2; CDR3aa: CASSLGLAGGSHEQYF; CDR3nt: TGTGCCAGCAGCTTAGGCCTGGCGGGAGGGAGCCACGAGCAGTACTTC
j_gene: TRBJ2-5; abundance: NA; v_gene: TRBV7-9; d_gene: NA; CDR3aa: CASSLGTVGTQYF; CDR3nt: TGTGCCAGCAGCTTAGGGACAGTAGGGACCCAGTACTTC
j_gene: TRBJ2-1; abundance: NA; v_gene: TRBV14; d_gene: TRBD2; CDR3aa: CASSPIAGAYNEQFF; CDR3nt: TGTGCCAGCAGCCCGATAGCGGGGGCCTACAATGAGCAGTTCTTC
j_gene: TRBJ1-1; abundance: NA; v_gene: TRBV7-9; d_gene: NA; CDR3aa: CASSFDTEAFF; CDR3nt: TGTGCCAGCAGCTTCGACACTGAAGCTTTCTTT
j_gene: TRBJ1-4; abundance: NA; v_gene: TRBV11-2; d_gene: NA; CDR3aa: CASSLGRAATNEKLFF; CDR3nt: TGTGCCAGCAGCTTAGGGAGAGCAGCAACTAATGAAAAACTGTTTTTT
j_gene: TRBJ2-2; abundance: NA; v_gene: TRBV7-7; d_gene: NA; CDR3aa: CASSSVGGTGELFF; CDR3nt: TGTGCCAGCAGCTCCGTAGGGGGGACCGGGGAGCTGTTTTTT
j_gene: TRBJ2-2; abundance: NA; v_gene: TRBV5-1; d_gene: NA; CDR3aa: CASRPSLGSGELFF; CDR3nt: TGCGCCAGCAGGCCCTCCCTCGGGAGCGGGGAGCTGTTTTTT
j_gene: TRBJ2-5; abundance: NA; v_gene: TRBV7-2; d_gene: NA; CDR3aa: CASSLVARGETQYF; CDR3nt: TGTGCCAGCAGCTTAGTGGCTAGGGGAGAGACCCAGTACTTC
j_gene: TRBJ1-6; abundance: NA; v_gene: TRBV5-4; d_gene: NA; CDR3aa: CASSPRELNSPLHF; CDR3nt: TGTGCCAGCAGCCCACGGGAGTTAAATTCACCCCTCCACTTT
j_gene: TRBJ1-6; abundance: once; v_gene: TRBV9; d_gene: NA; CDR3aa: CASTRDPADSPLHF; CDR3nt: TGTGCCAGCACGAGGGACCCGGCGGATTCACCCCTCCACTTT
j_gene: TRBJ1-2; abundance: NA; v_gene: TRBV7-2; d_gene: NA; CDR3aa: CASSFNPTTGASYGYTF; CDR3nt: TGTGCCAGCAGCTTCAACCCAACGACAGGAGCGTCCTATGGCTACACCTTC
j_gene: TRBJ2-4; abundance: NA; v_gene: TRBV19; d_gene: TRBD1; CDR3aa: CASVQGAGIQYF; CDR3nt: TGTGCCAGCGTACAGGGGGCCGGCATTCAGTACTTC
j_gene: TRBJ2-3; abundance: NA; v_gene: TRBV7-7; d_gene: NA; CDR3aa: CASSSSSSTTDTQYF; CDR3nt: TGTGCTAGCAGCTCCTCTAGTTCCACCACAGATACGCAGTATTTT
j_gene: TRBJ2-2; abundance: NA; v_gene: TRBV6-6; d_gene: NA; CDR3aa: CAIDNLDGNTGELFF; CDR3nt: TGTGCCATCGATAATTTAGACGGGAACACCGGGGAGCTGTTTTTT
j_gene: TRBJ2-7; abundance: NA; v_gene: TRBV7-2; d_gene: NA; CDR3aa: CASSLGEPYEQYF; CDR3nt: TGTGCCAGCAGCTTAGGAGAACCCTACGAGCAGTACTTC
j_gene: TRBJ1-2; abundance: once; v_gene: TRBV25-1; d_gene: TRBD1; CDR3aa: CASTDRGGTGYTF; CDR3nt: TGTGCCAGTACTGACAGGGGTGGTACTGGCTACACCTTC
j_gene: TRBJ2-2; abundance: NA; v_gene: TRBV18; d_gene: TRBD2; CDR3aa: CASSPGLAGAGGELFF; CDR3nt: TGTGCCAGCTCACCGGGACTAGCGGGAGCCGGCGGGGAGCTGTTTTTT
j_gene: TRBJ1-1; abundance: NA; v_gene: TRBV30; d_gene: TRBD1; CDR3aa: CAWSPRGTGVWNTEAFF; CDR3nt: TGTGCCTGGAGTCCAAGGGGTACAGGGGTATGGAACACTGAAGCTTTCTTT
j_gene: TRBJ2-5; abundance: NA; v_gene: TRBV5-1; d_gene: TRBD2; CDR3aa: CASSLTERGIQETQYF; CDR3nt: TGCGCCAGCAGCTTGACAGAGCGGGGGATTCAAGAGACCCAGTACTTC
j_gene: TRBJ2-1; abundance: NA; v_gene: TRBV7-2; d_gene: NA; CDR3aa: CASLIGQEHEQFF; CDR3nt: TGTGCCAGCTTGATTGGCCAGGAGCACGAGCAGTTCTTC
j_gene: TRBJ2-1; abundance: few; v_gene: TRBV7-9; d_gene: NA; CDR3aa: CASSFDEGNEQFF; CDR3nt: TGTGCCAGCAGCTTCGACGAGGGCAATGAGCAGTTCTTC
j_gene: TRBJ1-5; abundance: NA; v_gene: TRBV16; d_gene: NA; CDR3aa: CASSQFSEEPQHF; CDR3nt: TGTGCCAGCAGCCAATTCAGCGAGGAGCCCCAGCATTTT
j_gene: TRBJ1-1; abundance: NA; v_gene: TRBV10-3; d_gene: NA; CDR3aa: CAISDGNTEAFF; CDR3nt: TGTGCCATCAGTGATGGGAACACTGAAGCTTTCTTT
j_gene: TRBJ1-6; abundance: medium-sized; v_gene: TRBV10-1; d_gene: TRBD1; CDR3aa: CASRVPGQGPTNSPLHF; CDR3nt: TGCGCCAGCAGAGTACCGGGACAGGGCCCCACAAATTCACCCCTCCACTTT
j_gene: TRBJ1-6; abundance: NA; v_gene: TRBV9; d_gene: NA; CDR3aa: CASGPNPNSPLHF; CDR3nt: TGTGCCAGCGGCCCCAACCCGAATTCACCCCTCCACTTT
j_gene: TRBJ2-2; abundance: NA; v_gene: TRBV30; d_gene: NA; CDR3aa: CALTGFEHRGAVF; CDR3nt: TGTGCCTTAACGGGATTCGAACACCGGGGAGCTGTTTTT
j_gene: TRBJ2-7; abundance: NA; v_gene: TRBV6-6; d_gene: TRBD1; CDR3aa: CASSPDWTGVHEQYF; CDR3nt: TGTGCCAGCAGCCCCGATTGGACAGGGGTCCACGAGCAGTACTTC
j_gene: TRBJ1-2; abundance: NA; v_gene: TRBV30; d_gene: NA; CDR3aa: CAWRTGARGYTF; CDR3nt: TGTGCCTGGAGAACGGGGGCCAGAGGCTACACCTTC
j_gene: TRBJ1-1; abundance: few; v_gene: TRBV11-2; d_gene: NA; CDR3aa: CASSLKVDAEAFF; CDR3nt: TGTGCCAGCAGCTTGAAAGTGGATGCTGAAGCTTTCTTT
j_gene: TRBJ2-3; abundance: NA; v_gene: TRBV9; d_gene: NA; CDR3aa: CASSPGIGWGTDTQYF; CDR3nt: TGTGCCAGCAGCCCTGGGATAGGGTGGGGGACAGATACGCAGTATTTT
j_gene: TRBJ2-1; abundance: NA; v_gene: TRBV7-2; d_gene: NA; CDR3aa: CASSLGSGGNNEQFF; CDR3nt: TGTGCCAGCAGCTTAGGGTCCGGGGGAAACAATGAGCAGTTCTTC
j_gene: TRBJ2-1; abundance: NA; v_gene: TRBV6-1; d_gene: TRBD2; CDR3aa: CASSRTSGSGNEQFF; CDR3nt: TGTGCCAGCAGCCGTACTAGCGGGAGCGGGAATGAGCAGTTCTTC
j_gene: TRBJ1-4; abundance: NA; v_gene: TRBV4-3; d_gene: TRBD1; CDR3aa: CASSQGDRDIGEKLFF; CDR3nt: TGCGCCAGCAGCCAAGGGGACAGGGATATTGGTGAAAAACTGTTTTTT
j_gene: TRBJ2-2; abundance: NA; v_gene: TRBV29-1; d_gene: NA; CDR3aa: CSFRDSNTGELFF; CDR3nt: TGCAGCTTCCGGGACTCGAACACCGGGGAGCTGTTTTTT
j_gene: TRBJ1-6; abundance: NA; v_gene: TRBV7-8; d_gene: NA; CDR3aa: CASSLTVANSPLHF; CDR3nt: TGTGCCAGCAGCTTAACGGTAGCCAATTCACCCCTCCACTTT
j_gene: TRBJ2-1; abundance: NA; v_gene: TRBV19; d_gene: TRBD2; CDR3aa: CASSTPGLSAGDEQFF; CDR3nt: TGTGCCAGTAGTACACCGGGACTAAGTGCTGGGGATGAGCAGTTCTTC
j_gene: TRBJ1-2; abundance: NA; v_gene: TRBV19; d_gene: NA; CDR3aa: CASSISRSWDYGYTF; CDR3nt: TGTGCCAGTAGTATAAGCAGGTCGTGGGATTATGGCTACACCTTC